The clone carrying this TCR beta chain was counted many times. The antigen remains unidentified. The sample belongs to a study of molecular identifiers for immune sequencing clone quantification. Trimming left V 0 bases short and J 9 bases short, with 15 bases between. Looked up from germline, CDR1 is DFQATT and CDR2 is SNEGSKA (reference sequence). This CDR3 comprises 13 residues. The study's findings and limits: Clonotypes topping 20 RNA copies carried over 98% of effector molecules but under 1% of naive ones.

One entry per CDR3 protein results from TCRdb running MiXCR on the PCR reads. The data contain some 320,000 distinct CDR3 sequences, over 20% of them singletons. The sequencing input was naive CD8+ T cells from blood, with Jurkat cell RNA spiked in. Subset here: FACS-sorted CD8+CD4-CCR7+CD45RA+ naive T cells. The gene calls are TRBV20-1 and TRBJ2-7, with D possibly matching TRBD2 (6 bases). The TCR was taken from a human donor in good health. Some libraries in this study had Jurkat cell RNA spiked in. CDR3 bases: TGCAGTGCTAGAGATTGGGACTTAAGTGGGCAGTACTTC. Translated: CSARDWDLSGQYF.